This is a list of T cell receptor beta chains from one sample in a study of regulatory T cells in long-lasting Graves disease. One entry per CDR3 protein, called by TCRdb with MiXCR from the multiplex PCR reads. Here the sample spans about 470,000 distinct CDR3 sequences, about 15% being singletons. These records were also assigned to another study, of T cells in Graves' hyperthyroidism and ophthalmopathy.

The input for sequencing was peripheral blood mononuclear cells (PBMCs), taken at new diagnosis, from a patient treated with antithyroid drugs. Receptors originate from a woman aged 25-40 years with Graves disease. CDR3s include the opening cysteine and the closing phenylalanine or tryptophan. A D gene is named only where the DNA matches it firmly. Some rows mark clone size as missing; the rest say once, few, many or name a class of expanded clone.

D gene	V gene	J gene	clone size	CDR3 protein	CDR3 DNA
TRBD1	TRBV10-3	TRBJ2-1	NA	CAISEQGQGHEQFF	TGTGCCATCAGTGAGCAGGGACAGGGCCATGAGCAGTTCTTC
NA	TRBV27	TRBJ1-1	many	CASSKTGFEAFF	TGTGCCAGCAGTAAAACAGGGTTTGAAGCTTTCTTT
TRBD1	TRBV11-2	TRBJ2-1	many	CASSLQDRGGHEQFF	TGTGCCAGCAGCTTACAGGACAGGGGGGGCCATGAGCAGTTCTTC
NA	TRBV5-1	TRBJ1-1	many	CASSLSENTEAFF	TGTGCCAGCAGCTTATCTGAGAACACTGAAGCTTTCTTT
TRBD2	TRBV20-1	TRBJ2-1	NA	CSARGGLAGDSNEQFF	TGCAGTGCTAGAGGGGGACTAGCGGGAGATTCAAATGAGCAGTTCTTC
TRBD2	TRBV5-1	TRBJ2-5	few	CASSLGGDLETQYF	TGCGCCAGCAGCCTCGGGGGGGACCTAGAGACCCAGTACTTC
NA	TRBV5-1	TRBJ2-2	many	CASSLASRLTGELFF	TGCGCCAGCAGCTTGGCCTCCCGACTCACCGGGGAGCTGTTTTTT
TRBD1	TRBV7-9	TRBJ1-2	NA	CASSSAGQGNYGYTF	TGTGCCAGCAGCTCGGCGGGACAGGGGAACTATGGCTACACCTTC
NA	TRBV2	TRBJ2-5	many	CASSVGRGAQETQYF	TGTGCCAGCAGTGTCGGTCGGGGGGCCCAAGAGACCCAGTACTTC
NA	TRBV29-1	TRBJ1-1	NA	CSVESVGTEAFF	TGCAGCGTTGAGAGTGTAGGAACTGAAGCTTTCTTT
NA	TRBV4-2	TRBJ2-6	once	CASTPLGDSGANVLTF	TGTGCCAGCACCCCACTGGGGGACTCTGGGGCCAACGTCCTGACTTTC
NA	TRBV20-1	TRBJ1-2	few	CSTTKGGNYGYTF	TGCAGTACTACAAAAGGGGGTAACTATGGCTACACCTTC
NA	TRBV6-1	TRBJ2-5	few	CATSRDGEETQYF	TGCGCCACTTCCAGGGACGGGGAAGAGACCCAGTACTTC
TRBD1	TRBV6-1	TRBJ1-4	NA	CASSGRTGGVEKLFF	TGTGCCAGCAGTGGAAGGACAGGGGGCGTAGAAAAACTGTTTTTT
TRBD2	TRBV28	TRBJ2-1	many	CASSLTSGRVNEQFF	TGTGCCAGCAGTTTGACTAGCGGGAGAGTAAATGAGCAGTTCTTC
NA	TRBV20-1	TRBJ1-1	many	CSSLLPQRGTEAFF	TGCAGCTCACTACTCCCCCAGCGTGGGACTGAAGCTTTCTTT
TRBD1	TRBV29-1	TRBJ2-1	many	CSGRQGSGYEQFF	TGCAGCGGCCGACAGGGATCTGGATATGAGCAGTTCTTC
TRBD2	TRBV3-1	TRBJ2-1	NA	CASSQRPGLAGFLYNEQFF	TGTGCCAGCAGCCAACGCCCGGGACTAGCGGGGTTTCTCTACAATGAGCAGTTCTTC
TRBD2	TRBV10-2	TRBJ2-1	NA	CASTRGGPGTNEQFF	TGCGCCAGCACACGGGGGGGTCCGGGCACCAATGAGCAGTTCTTC
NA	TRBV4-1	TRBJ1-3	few	CASSTQSSGNTIYF	TGCGCCAGCAGTACTCAGAGCTCTGGAAACACCATATATTTT
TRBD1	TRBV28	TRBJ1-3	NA	CASRTQGGSGNTIYF	TGTGCCAGCAGAACGCAGGGGGGCTCTGGAAACACCATATATTTT
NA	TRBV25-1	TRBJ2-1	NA	CASSATRLSNEQFF	TGTGCCAGCAGTGCAACCAGGTTGAGCAATGAGCAGTTCTTC